This T cell receptor beta chain was recorded in a study of cytomegalovirus exposure and HLA in healthy donors. Generated by immunoSEQ multiplex PCR, the TCRdb table keeps only in-frame clones and is missing some. The table has tens of thousands of clones, 95% to 97% seen once; the top ten hold roughly 1.5%. The CDR3 runs to 13 residues. Germline CDR1 and CDR2: SGHRS and YFSETQ. V lost 5 bases and J lost 9; bases outside the gene matches: 7. The receptor's source is a woman between 18 and 29 years old in good health and CMV-seropositive. V gene TRBV5-1 combines with J gene TRBJ2-1; 8 bases match TRBD2. Sequencing was done on a sample of PBMCs. This CDR3 reads CASRPSGSPEQFF. The CDR3 coding sequence is TGCGCCAGCAGGCCTAGCGGGTCACCTGAGCAGTTCTTC. Looking up the rest from reference TRBV5-1 and TRBJ2-1 gives the full variable domain: KAGVTQTPRYLIKTRGQQVTLSCSPISGHRSVSWYQQTPGQGLQFLFEYFSETQRNKGNFPGRFSGRQFSNSRSEMNVSTLELGDSALYLCASRPSGSPEQFFGPGTRLTVL.